This TCR beta chain derives from a study of blood T cell repertoires in COVID-19. For the study at large: Acute and convalescent COVID-19 samples came from the United States, Italy and Spain. PBMCs, B-cell-depleted T cells, or T cells provided the cDNA or gDNA that made up the material.

Germline assignment: CDR1 MNHNS and CDR2 SASEGT. The CDR3 is made up of 14 amino acids. Germline trimming cut 0 bases from V and 7 bases from J; bases unmatched to any gene: 0. In the source study's methods: Cell counts per sample came from amplifying reference gene primers. The table came from immunoSEQ multiplex PCR; TCRdb's copy has only in-frame clones and leaves some out. V, J and clone size reflect that table, while D and trimming were determined from the DNA. The sample carries roughly 120,000 clones, about 94% recorded once. The sequenced sample consisted of peripheral blood. J is TRBJ1-4 and V is TRBV6-1, with 9 bases that match TRBD1. The origin of this receptor is a man aged 45-65 years with COVID-19, enrolled during active disease. The CDR3 sequence: CASSEADRGEKLFF. The CDR3 DNA sequence: TGTGCCAGCAGTGAAGCGGACAGGGGTGAAAAACTGTTTTTT.